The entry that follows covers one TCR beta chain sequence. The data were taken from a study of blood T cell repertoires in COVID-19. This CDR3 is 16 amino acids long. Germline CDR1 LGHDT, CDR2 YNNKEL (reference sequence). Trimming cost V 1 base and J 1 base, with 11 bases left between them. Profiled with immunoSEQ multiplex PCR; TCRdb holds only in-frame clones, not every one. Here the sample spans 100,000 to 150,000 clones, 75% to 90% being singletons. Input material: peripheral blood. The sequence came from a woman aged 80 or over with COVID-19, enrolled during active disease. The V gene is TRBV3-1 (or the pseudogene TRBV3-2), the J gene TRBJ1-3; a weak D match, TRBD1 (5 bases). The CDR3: CASSQGGASSGNTIYF. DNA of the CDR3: TGTGCCAGCAGCCAAGGTGGGGCATCTTCTGGAAACACCATATATTTT.